This T cell receptor beta chain was obtained from a study of metastatic and nonmetastatic thyroid tumors. Study in general: Repertoire comparisons spanned blood and tumor or nodule tissue from malignant and benign thyroid patients. Whole-study results and caveats: A significant increase in TCR beta diversity was reportedly seen in malignant thyroid tumors relative to benign nodules, in blood and tumor.

None of the patients had undergone any treatment ahead of thyroid surgery. In the authors' methods: A classifier of distant metastasis in papillary thyroid cancer was built from CDR3 differences (across clinicopathological groups). From the PCR reads, TCRdb re-called clones with MiXCR. These V and J calls derive from TCRdb rather than the authors' analysis. Of around 64,000 clones listed, under 5% are singletons. This clone was seen ten or more times. Its matching antigen is unknown. The CDR3 sequence is 17 residues long. Trimming removed 0 bases at V and 6 bases at J, with 20 bases between. The germline V gene encodes CDR1 MNHEY and CDR2 SVGAGI.

The sequence was collected from a female donor with papillary thyroid cancer or a benign thyroid nodule (not recorded which). Some clones in this sample may be carry-over from other donors' samples. The material sequenced was blood. This chain joins TRBV6-5 and TRBJ1-1; D uncertain. CDR3 in amino acids: CASSYSQDIRVWAEAFF. CDR3 in DNA: TGTGCCAGCAGTTACTCGCAAGATATTAGGGTTTGGGCTGAAGCTTTCTTT.